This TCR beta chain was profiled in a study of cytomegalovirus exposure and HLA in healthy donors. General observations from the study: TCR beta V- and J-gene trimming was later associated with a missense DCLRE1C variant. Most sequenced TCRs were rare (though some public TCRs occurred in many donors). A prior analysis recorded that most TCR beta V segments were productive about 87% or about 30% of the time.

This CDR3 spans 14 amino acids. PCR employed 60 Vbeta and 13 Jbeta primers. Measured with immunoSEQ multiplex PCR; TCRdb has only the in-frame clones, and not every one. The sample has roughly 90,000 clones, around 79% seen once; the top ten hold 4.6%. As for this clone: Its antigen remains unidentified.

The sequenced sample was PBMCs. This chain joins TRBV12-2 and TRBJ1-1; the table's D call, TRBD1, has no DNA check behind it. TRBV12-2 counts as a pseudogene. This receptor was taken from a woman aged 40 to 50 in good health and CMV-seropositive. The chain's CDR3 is CASRSQGVDTEAFF. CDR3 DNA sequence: TGTGCAAGTCGCTCACAGGGGGTAGACACTGAAGCTTTCTTT.